Listed here are 23 T cell receptor beta chains from one sample, sequenced in a study of T-cell memory formation after mild COVID-19. MiXCR, applied by TCRdb to the 5' RACE reads, yields one record per CDR3 protein. The repertoire holds over 120,000 distinct CDR3 sequences, with approximately 25% as singletons. The sequencing input was PBMCs or a T cell subset sorted from them (not recorded which). These receptors all stem from an adult woman who had mild COVID-19 (a few samples of this study predate the infection). Cell type and time point are not known.

The V call is TRBV5-4, the J call TRBJ2-6; D gene ambiguous. CDR1 SGHNT and CDR2 YYREEE come from the germline V gene (reference sequence). V dropped 4 bases and J dropped 4 bases, with 12 bases sitting between them. The CDR3 is 15 amino acids. The CDR3 sequence is CASSLIEVGANVLTF. CDR3 nucleotides: TGTGCCAGCAGCCTGATTGAGGTCGGGGCCAACGTCCTGACTTTC.

V is TRBV7-9 and J is TRBJ1-3; D remains ambiguous. Germline V lookup: CDR1 SEHNR, CDR2 FQNEAQ (reference sequence). The germline V and J ends were trimmed by 0 bases and 0 bases, with 9 bases remaining between them. The CDR3 contains 16 residues. The CDR3 protein is CASSLAPRPSGNTIYF. CDR3 coding DNA: TGTGCCAGCAGCTTAGCCCCGAGACCCTCTGGAAACACCATATATTTT.

The V call is TRBV4-3, the J call TRBJ1-3; maybe TRBD1 (5 bases). This CDR3 is 15 amino acids long. In germline, CDR1 is LGHNA, CDR2 YSLEER. V was clipped by 3 bases and J by 0 bases, with 9 bases between them. CDR3 nucleotide sequence: TGCGCCAGCAGCCAGGGGGGGGGCTCTGGAAACACCATATATTTT. Translation gives CASSQGGGSGNTIYF.

The chain combines TRBV24-1 with TRBJ1-1; the D gene is possibly TRBD1 (6 bases). Trimming stripped 7 bases from V and 0 bases from J, with 14 bases between. The CDR3 length is 15 residues. Germline CDR1 reads KGHDR; CDR2 reads SFDVKD. The DNA for the CDR3 is TGTGCCACCAGCCGCGGGGACACGATGAACACTGAAGCTTTCTTT. Amino acids: CATSRGDTMNTEAFF.

The genes are TRBV20-1 and TRBJ1-2; 9 bases match TRBD1. The CDR3 is made up of 12 amino acids. Germline trimming cut 7 bases from V and 5 bases from J; bases unmatched to any gene: 5. Per the germline V gene, CDR1 is DFQATT and CDR2 is SNEGSKA (reference sequence). The DNA for the CDR3 is TGCAGTGGTGAGGGACAGGGATATGGCTACACCTTC. This sequence encodes CSGEGQGYGYTF.

This chain uses TRBV29-1 with TRBJ2-1; 13 bases are a match to TRBD2. With 7 bases clipped from V and 0 bases from J, the junction kept 6 bases outside the gene matches. Germline assignment: CDR1 SQVTM and CDR2 ANQGSEA. This CDR3 region has 16 residues. CDR3 residues: CSARTSGRSSYNEQFF. CDR3 coding DNA: TGCAGCGCAAGGACTAGCGGGAGAAGCTCCTACAATGAGCAGTTCTTC.

This chain connects TRBV30 to TRBJ2-7, with TRBD1 matching 7 bases. CDR1 and CDR2 (germline): GTSNPN, SVGIG (reference sequence). This CDR3 has 13 residues. V was clipped by 0 bases and J by 4 bases; unmatched bases: 3. The CDR3 is CAWSVGTAYEQYF. The CDR3 region has the DNA TGTGCCTGGAGTGTCGGGACAGCTTACGAGCAGTACTTC.

The chain joins TRBV27 to TRBJ1-2; 8 bases line up with TRBD1. This CDR3 has 11 residues. Germline CDR1 MNHEY, CDR2 SMNVEV (reference sequence). Trimming removed 11 bases from V and 7 bases from J; junction bases left unmatched: 6. CDR3 nucleotides: TGTGCCGTAGGACAGGGAATTGGCTACACCTTC. This translates into CAVGQGIGYTF.

The CDR3 DNA follows: TGTGCCAGTAGTCCCGGACAGGGGGTAAGCTACGAGCAGTACTTC. This translates into CASSPGQGVSYEQYF. The rearrangement joins TRBV19 to TRBJ2-7; 10 bases map to TRBD1. The CDR3 length is 15 residues. From germline, CDR1 is LNHDA and CDR2 SQIVND (reference sequence). Losses at the gene ends were 5 bases for V and 3 bases for J; bases not matched to a gene: 7.

The chain links TRBV7-3 to TRBJ1-1, with D uncertain. Germline assignment: CDR1 SGHTA and CDR2 FQGTGA. The CDR3 extends over 15 amino acids. The germline V and J ends were trimmed by 3 bases and 4 bases, with 15 bases remaining between them. CDR3 sequence: CASSFLRGESTEAFF. For the CDR3, the DNA is TGTGCCAGCAGCTTCCTTCGCGGGGAATCCACTGAAGCTTTCTTT.

The chain recombines TRBV7-6 with TRBJ2-3, with 10 bases that match TRBD2. Trimming removed 4 bases from V and 0 bases from J; junction bases left unmatched: 4. There are 16 residues in the CDR3. CDR1 is SGHVS and CDR2 is FNYEAQ in the germline V gene. The CDR3 DNA sequence: TGTGCCAGCAGCTACCGAGCGGGGGGGAGCACAGATACGCAGTATTTT. Residues: CASSYRAGGSTDTQYF. The full variable domain, with the rest looked up from reference TRBV7-6 and TRBJ2-3, is GAGVSQSPRYKVTKRGQDVALRCDPISGHVSLYWYRQALGQGPEFLTYFNYEAQQDKSGLPNDRFSAERPEGSISTLTIQRTEQRDSAMYRCASSYRAGGSTDTQYFGPGTRLTVL.

The V gene is TRBV12-3 or TRBV12-4, the J gene TRBJ1-2; TRBD1 might be the D (5 bases). This CDR3 comprises 13 residues. The V gene lost 3 bases and the J gene lost 1 base, with 6 bases spanning the gap. In DNA form, the CDR3 reads TGTGCCAGCAGTTTGACAGATAACTATGGCTACACCTTC. Translation: CASSLTDNYGYTF.

V and J are TRBV7-2 and TRBJ2-5; a possible D gene is TRBD2 (5 bases). Germline CDR1 and CDR2: SGHTA and FQGNSA. The CDR3 spans 14 residues. V was pared by 5 bases and J by 1 base, with 11 bases between. DNA of the CDR3: TGTGCCAGCAGCCACGGACTTCCCCAAGAGACCCAGTACTTC. Its protein product is CASSHGLPQETQYF.

This chain uses TRBV23-1 with TRBJ2-7, with 9 bases fitting TRBD2. TRBV23-1 is marked as an open reading frame, function uncertain. The CDR3 extends over 17 amino acids. With 3 bases clipped from V and 6 bases from J, the junction kept 15 bases outside the gene matches. As DNA, the CDR3 is TGCGCCAGCAGTCACCCGGGGGGACTAGCATTTTCATGCGAGCAGTACTTC. Translating it yields CASSHPGGLAFSCEQYF.

This clonotype was recorded once. V gene TRBV7-6 combines with J gene TRBJ1-5; 7 bases agree with TRBD1. V lost 5 bases to trimming and J lost 6 bases; unmatched junction nucleotides: 10. The CDR3 runs 15 residues. Germline CDR1 is SGHVS and CDR2 is FNYEAQ. The chain's CDR3 is CASSLTDREGQPQHF. The CDR3 nucleotides are TGTGCCAGCAGCCTTACCGACAGGGAGGGTCAGCCCCAGCATTTT.

There are a few counts of this clonotype. The chain has TRBV20-1 and TRBJ2-1; D may match TRBD1 or TRBD2 (5 bases each). V was trimmed by 4 bases and J by 0 bases, leaving 13 bases between them. Germline values: CDR1 DFQATT, CDR2 SNEGSKA (reference sequence). The CDR3 loop spans 15 amino acids. The CDR3 is CSATSGTYSYNEQFF. The DNA for the CDR3 is TGCAGTGCTACTTCGGGGACGTACTCCTACAATGAGCAGTTCTTC.

The sample holds a few counts of this clonotype. This chain links TRBV29-1 with TRBJ2-5; D remains ambiguous. The CDR3 totals 13 residues. V was trimmed by 0 bases and J by 5 bases, leaving 10 bases between them. In germline, CDR1 is SQVTM, CDR2 ANQGSEA. The DNA of the CDR3 is TGCAGCGTTGAAGAAACGTCCTGGGAGACCCAGTACTTC. Translating gives CSVEETSWETQYF.

This chain connects TRBV19 to TRBJ2-1; D unclear. Trimming took off 3 bases at V and 3 bases at J, with 12 bases between the two ends. Germline CDR1 is LNHDA and CDR2 is SQIVND (reference sequence). The CDR3 runs 15 residues. DNA of the CDR3: TGTGCCAGTAGTATTCTCCACTTAGGCTACAATGAGCAGTTCTTC. This encodes CASSILHLGYNEQFF.

This clonotype has just a few counts. The V and J genes are TRBV9 and TRBJ1-1, with D tentatively TRBD1 (5 bases). V was clipped by 3 bases and J by 4 bases, with 7 bases between them. This CDR3 has 12 amino acids. The germline gives CDR1 SGDLS, CDR2 YYNGEE. The CDR3, as DNA: TGTGCCAGCAGCGCGGGGGGCACTGAAGCTTTCTTT. Residues: CASSAGGTEAFF.

The J gene is TRBJ2-1, the V gene TRBV6-2 or TRBV6-3, with D perhaps matching TRBD2 (6 bases). V was shortened by 7 bases and J by 3 bases, with 13 bases between the two germline ends. This CDR3 is built from 14 residues. Germline V CDR1 and CDR2: MNHEY, SVGEGT. The CDR3 region has the DNA TGTGCCAGCAATTGGGCTAGCGACTACAATGAGCAGTTCTTC. It translates to CASNWASDYNEQFF.

The chain employs TRBV27 and TRBJ2-7, with D possibly being TRBD1 or TRBD2 (5 bases each). V lost 3 bases and J lost 1, with 16 bases in between. CDR3 length: 16 amino acids. The V gene's germline CDR1 is MNHEY and CDR2 SMNVEV (reference sequence). The CDR3 nucleotides read TGTGCCAGCAGTTTGGGTACAGGACTGGAATCCTACGAGCAGTACTTC. Translated, it gives CASSLGTGLESYEQYF.

The table lists this clonotype with a few counts. J is TRBJ2-7 and V is TRBV5-1; D may match TRBD1 or TRBD2 (5 bases each). The CDR3 length is 14 residues. Germline values: CDR1 SGHRS, CDR2 YFSETQ. Trimming cost V 2 bases and J 4 bases, with 13 bases left between them. The CDR3 spells CASSFSQGPYEQYF. The CDR3 nucleotides are TGCGCCAGCAGCTTCTCGCAGGGACCTTACGAGCAGTACTTC.

This clonotype was seen only a few times. The chain has TRBV29-1 and TRBJ2-1; 12 bases line up with TRBD2. The CDR3 runs to 17 residues. V lost 4 bases to trimming and J lost 3 bases; unmatched junction nucleotides: 10. The V gene's germline CDR1 is SQVTM and CDR2 ANQGSEA. CDR3 sequence (DNA): TGCAGCGTTGGACTAGCGGGAGTAGAAATTGACTACAATGAGCAGTTCTTC. This sequence encodes CSVGLAGVEIDYNEQFF.